This T cell receptor beta chain was identified in a study of T-cell reconstitution after alpha-beta-depleted transplantation in children. This CDR3 is built from 12 residues. Trimming cost V 3 bases and J 2 bases, with 3 bases left between them. This clonotype was found many times. Unique molecular identifiers were incorporated into the prepared TCRbeta library. Each CDR3 protein gets one entry after TCRdb re-called the PCR reads with MiXCR. This table has about 980,000 distinct CDR3 sequences, roughly 29% appearing once. Material: PBMCs, mostly from graft donor cells, obtained 360 days after TCRalphabeta/CD19-depleted stem cell transplant. The source of this sequence is a boy younger than two who had a stem cell transplant for SCID, so the T cells may come from the graft donor. The chain employs TRBV12-3 or TRBV12-4 and TRBJ2-3; D not certain. The CDR3 bases are TGTGCCAGCAGTTTCGACACAGATACGCAGTATTTT. It encodes CASSFDTDTQYF.